This T cell receptor (beta chain) was profiled in a study of Ad26.COV2.S vaccination and SARS-CoV-2 variants (dated by TCRdb to about 2021). Concerning the study at large: Vaccine-arm donors came from COV1001, a multicentre, randomized, double-blind, placebo-controlled phase I-IIa trial of Ad26.COV2.S in healthy adults. Ad26.COV2.S was administered intramuscularly at a dose of 5x10^10 or 1x10^11 viral particles, either as one shot or as two shots given 56 days apart. Trial participants were randomized into five groups of five: low-dose or high-dose Ad26.COV2.S given once or twice, or placebo on both occasions. Blinding of investigators to trial group allocation was maintained during experiments and outcome assessment. The TCR-sequenced set comprised around 30 samples: approximately 20 Ad26.COV2.S vaccine recipients, 5 placebo recipients and 8 SARS-CoV-2 convalescent individuals. TCRbeta repertoire sequencing was used to assess the specificity and breadth of SARS-CoV-2-reactive T cell receptors after Ad26.COV2.S vaccination. Paper-wide results and their limitations: Compared with placebo recipients, Ad26.COV2.S recipients showed higher spike-specific TCR breadth (P = 0.0014). The study was not powered to compare responses between vaccine doses or regimens. Vaccine and placebo recipients had comparable non-spike TCR breadth, which fits with the vaccine containing only spike. Substantial breadth of spike-specific CD8+ and CD4+ T cell responses was reported after vaccination. The authors noted that total T cell responses may have been underestimated by the TCR breadth and depth analyses.

This clone was seen a handful of times. Its antigen has not been determined. No much larger clone exists at a distance of one base, and base qualities are not known. The germline ends are 10 bases apart after V is trimmed by 4 bases and J by 4 bases. CDR3 length: 14 amino acids, cysteine to phenylalanine. Only the CDR3 portion is preserved as DNA: 42 bases, with reading frame beginning at the first base. CDR1 and CDR2 were assigned from the germline V gene as SGHTA and FQGNSA. TCRbeta CDR3 regions were sequenced with the immunoSEQ Assay. After extraction, genomic DNA underwent amplification by bias-controlled multiplex PCR, followed by high-throughput sequencing. Per the authors' processing: To quantify the absolute abundance of every unique TCRbeta CDR3 region, sequences were collapsed and filtered. T cell fraction was estimated by normalization of TCRbeta template counts to usable DNA, with usable DNA being measured through amplification of reference genes present in all nucleated cells. Repertoire TCRs were annotated as SARS-CoV-2-specific by exact matching of V gene, CDR3 amino acid sequence and J gene to a known reactive TCR set. MIRA supplied the reference SARS-CoV-2 TCR set, which was filtered for enrichment in COVID-19-positive ImmuneCODE repertoires so that public or cross-reactive TCRs were removed. Using the MIRA antigens, annotated TCRs were further analysed by specific ORF or by position within an ORF. Breadth was defined as the number of annotated unique rearrangements divided by the total number of unique productive rearrangements, and depth was defined as the summed frequency of the annotated unique rearrangements. TCR breadth was compared between groups using two-sided Wilcoxon rank-sum tests. The table was pulled from immuneACCESS by TCRdb, which kept in-frame rearrangements only. Such tables lose some clones; where checked, under half of the loss comes from unresolved V genes, and the rest has no known cause. V, J and clone size are those of that table, while D and trimming were read from the DNA. In this sample the table shows approximately 480,000 clones, 70% to 90% of which occur a single time. The top ten constitute more than 10% of the sample.

The intended sense of this specimen's treatment or condition label: around 19 received Ad26.COV2.S at low or high dose, single or two shots; about 5 received placebo; per-sample allocation not given. Repertoires of vaccine and placebo recipients were sequenced from samples collected on day 63 after the first injection. Cohort 1b enrolled roughly 25 adults aged 18-55 years at a single site in Boston, USA, between 29 July and 7 August 2020. Ad26.COV2.S was a replication-incompetent adenovirus type 26 vector that expressed a prefusion-stabilized SARS-CoV-2 spike protein derived from the original Wuhan strain.

The starting material was peripheral blood, obtained in a trial of Ad26.COV2.S vaccine versus placebo. The origin of this receptor is a person aged 18-65 years who received the Ad26.COV2.S COVID-19 vaccine or a placebo. Recombination linked TRBV7-2 to TRBJ2-2, and possibly TRBD1, on 6 matching bases. The DNA is as follows: TGTGCCAGCAGCTGGCGCAGGGGCACCGGGGAGCTGTTTTTT. This sequence encodes CASSWRRGTGELFF.